This T cell receptor beta chain was recorded in a study of a mutant IDH1 vaccine in newly diagnosed glioma. Across the whole study: Patients were pretreated with radiotherapy, temozolomide, or both, mostly both. Findings and caveats of the study: Overall, around 93% of patients had vaccine-induced immune responses. Pseudoprogression apparently lacked any relation to changes in top peripheral T cell clonotypes.

V lost 4 bases, J lost 1 base, and 14 bases lay in between. This CDR3 has 15 residues. Germline V gene sequence: CDR1 MNHEY, CDR2 SVGAGI. Here immunoSEQ multiplex PCR was the method, and the copy in TCRdb shows in-frame clones only, minus some. The data show about 51,000 clones, over 65% seen once. Concerning this clone itself: Antigen: not known.

The time point is: baseline, week 1 (first vaccination visit). The treatment: pre-vaccination baseline after standard-of-care therapy. The study enrolled donors with new WHO grade 3 or 4 IDH1-mutant, ATRX-lost astrocytomas. The sample consisted of PBMCs, taken from a glioma patient treated with radiotherapy, temozolomide or both. V is TRBV6-5 and J is TRBJ2-7, with a possible D match to TRBD1 (7 bases). The receptor was derived from a woman aged 40-49 years with glioma. CDR3 nucleotides: TGTGCCAGCAGTTTGCAGGGGGGCCTATCCTACGAGCAGTACTTC. Translating it yields CASSLQGGLSYEQYF.